A single TCR beta chain is shown here with its context. This sample stems from a study of spatial heterogeneity in lung cancer. Study as a whole: Sequencing consistently turned up more beta-chain sequences than alpha-chain sequences.

In the library, each TCR cDNA molecule bore its own unique molecular identifier. TCRdb called the 5' RACE reads again in MiXCR, with one record for every CDR3 protein. The repertoire holds approximately 92,000 distinct CDR3 sequences, with about 12% as singletons. The V gene lost 1 base and the J gene lost 2 bases, with 10 bases spanning the gap. This CDR3 is 15 amino acids long. CDR1 MGHRA and CDR2 YSYEKL come from the germline V gene. This sample's time point: sample taken at primary tumor resection. The donor group consisted of around 66 patients who had untreated, early-stage non-small cell lung cancer. Tumor, nontumor lung or frozen PBMC supplied whole RNA, sequenced without sorting.

Source: PBMCs, taken at surgery. This receptor was identified in a male donor with early-stage non-small cell lung cancer. This sequence joins TRBV4-1 and TRBJ2-3; D not resolved. This chain's CDR3 is CASSQVVIYTDTQYF. CDR3 coding DNA: TGCGCCAGCAGCCAAGTTGTGATATACACAGATACGCAGTATTTT.